The 17 T cell receptor beta chains in this list originate from one sample, sequenced in a study of glioma-infiltrating T cells after dendritic cell vaccination. The time point denotes: after dendritic cell vaccination, including at tumor progression/relapse. Monocyte-derived dendritic cells, cultured approximately 7 days with IL-4 and GM-CSF, were pulsed with autologous tumor lysate. Sequencing used immunoSEQ multiplex PCR; TCRdb keeps in-frame clones, though not all of them. The data contain about 1,100 clones, roughly four fifths of them singletons. This specimen was tumor tissue, taken after dendritic cell vaccination. The origin of the receptors is a human donor with glioblastoma.

This rearrangement joins TRBV29-1 to TRBJ2-1, with D possibly being TRBD2 (5 bases). The germline V and J ends were trimmed by 6 bases and 4 bases, with 13 bases remaining between them. CDR1 is SQVTM and CDR2 is ANQGSEA in the germline V gene. This CDR3 spans 13 amino acids. CDR3 sequence (DNA): TGCAGCGTAGCTGACGGGAAGTACAATGAGCAGTTCTTC. It codes for CSVADGKYNEQFF.

This clone was detected only once. The chain has TRBV6-5 and TRBJ2-7, with 8 positions matching TRBD1. The V segment lost 6 bases and the J segment 3 bases; nucleotides outside the gene matches: 4. The length of the CDR3 is 13 residues. CDR1 MNHEY and CDR2 SVGAGI come from the germline V gene. CDR3 residues: CASRLDRGYEQYF. CDR3 nucleotides: TGTGCCAGCAGGTTAGACAGGGGCTACGAGCAGTACTTC.

This chain uses TRBV30 with TRBJ2-7; tentatively, D is TRBD1 (5 bases). The germline V and J ends were trimmed by 3 bases and 4 bases, with 16 bases remaining between them. Germline V gene sequence: CDR1 GTSNPN, CDR2 SVGIG (reference sequence). CDR3 length: 14 residues. CDR3 nucleotides: TGTGCCTGGAGCAGGGTGGCGCCTGATTACGAGCAGTACTTC. It encodes CAWSRVAPDYEQYF.

The chain joins TRBV9 to TRBJ2-1; D call uncertain. Trimming shortened V by 0 bases and J by 4 bases, and 8 bases separated the two germline ends. The CDR3 has 14 amino acids. Germline V gene lookup returns CDR1 SGDLS and CDR2 YYNGEE. In DNA form, the CDR3 reads TGTGCCAGCAGCGTAGCCCCCCAATACAATGAGCAGTTCTTC. The encoded protein is CASSVAPQYNEQFF.

CDR3 residues: CASKGGEQYF. CDR3 bases: TGTGCCAGCAAGGGAGGCGAGCAGTACTTC. The chain carries TRBV6-6 and TRBJ2-7; tentative D call: TRBD2 (6 bases). Germline CDR1 reads MNHNY; CDR2 reads SVGAGI (reference sequence). V gave up 7 bases and J gave up 6 bases, with 7 bases separating them. The CDR3 consists of 10 residues.

The J gene is TRBJ2-3, the V gene TRBV2, with TRBD1 as a possible D gene (5 bases). The CDR3 runs 11 residues. Germline lookup yields CDR1 SNHLY and CDR2 FYNNEI. With 6 bases removed from V and 6 bases from J, the gap between germline ends came to 7 bases. The CDR3 DNA is TGTGCCAGCAGCAGGGTCGATACGCAGTATTTT. Its protein product is CASSRVDTQYF.

V is TRBV9 and J is TRBJ1-4; tentative D call: TRBD1 (6 bases). V gave up 0 bases and J gave up 5 bases, with 11 bases separating them. Germline V gives CDR1 SGDLS, CDR2 YYNGEE. This CDR3 spans 15 amino acids. The CDR3 loop is CASSVGGRRNEKLFF. The CDR3 region has the DNA TGTGCCAGCAGCGTAGGGGGGCGACGAAATGAAAAACTGTTTTTT.

This sequence joins TRBV28 and TRBJ1-2, with TRBD1 matching 8 bases. Germline values: CDR1 MDHEN, CDR2 SYDVKM. V shed 6 bases and J 2 bases; nucleotides not matched to a gene: 20. The CDR3 contains 19 residues. CDR3: CASSLTPAGLQGANYGYTF. CDR3 coding DNA: TGTGCCAGCAGCTTGACCCCCGCGGGACTCCAGGGGGCGAACTATGGCTACACCTTC.

This chain joins TRBV10-3 and TRBJ1-1; possibly TRBD1 for D (6 bases). V shed 4 bases and J shed 3 bases, with 12 bases lying between them. The CDR3 consists of 14 residues. Germline CDR1 ENHRY, CDR2 SYGVKD. The CDR3, as DNA: TGTGCCATCAGTGCCAGGGGCGAGTACACTGAAGCTTTCTTT. Its protein is CAISARGEYTEAFF.

The chain has TRBV28 and TRBJ2-5, with 13 bases fitting TRBD2. V shed 7 bases, J shed 3 bases, and the junction held 5 bases outside the gene matches. This CDR3 contains 15 residues. CDR1 and CDR2 (germline): MDHEN, SYDVKM. The CDR3: CASTLGLAGEETQYF. CDR3 bases: TGTGCCAGCACCCTAGGACTAGCGGGGGAAGAGACCCAGTACTTC.

This sequence joins TRBV4-2 and TRBJ1-3; D remains ambiguous. The CDR3 length is 15 residues. CDR1 and CDR2 (germline): LGHNA, YNFKEQ. The ends were cut back, 0 bases at V and 0 bases at J, with 6 bases in the middle. CDR3 protein: CASSQERSSGNTIYF. The DNA for the CDR3 is TGTGCCAGCAGCCAAGAAAGGAGCTCTGGAAACACCATATATTTT.

This clone was counted a few times. The J gene is TRBJ1-1, the V gene TRBV18; 7 nucleotides align to TRBD1. Trimming removed 3 bases from V and 7 bases from J; junction bases left unmatched: 2. CDR1 and CDR2 from the germline V gene are KGHSH and LQKENI. The CDR3 length is 12 residues. DNA for the CDR3: TGTGCCAGCTCACCGGGACAGCTTGAAGCTTTCTTT. It yields the protein CASSPGQLEAFF.

This clone is a singleton in its sample. The chain employs TRBV11-3 and TRBJ2-2, with 8 bases identical to TRBD2. CDR1 is SGHNT, CDR2 YENEEA, per germline. There are 16 residues in the CDR3. The V and J ends lost 8 bases and 5 bases, in that order; junction bases with no gene match: 13. CDR3 nucleotide sequence: TGTGCCAGCGGGGGTGCCCGGGGGGGAGATACCGGGGAGCTGTTTTTT. It codes for CASGGARGGDTGELFF.

This chain joins TRBV4-3 and TRBJ1-2, with D perhaps matching TRBD1 (6 bases). Germline V gene sequence: CDR1 LGHNA, CDR2 YSLEER. The CDR3 loop spans 15 amino acids. The ends were cut back, 0 bases at V and 7 bases at J, with 15 bases in the middle. The CDR3 here is CASSQETGLASGYTF. The CDR3 bases are TGCGCCAGCAGCCAAGAAACAGGGCTCGCCTCTGGCTACACCTTC.

Only a few counts were recorded for this clone. The chain links TRBV18 to TRBJ2-1; a possible D gene is TRBD2 (6 bases). Germline lookup yields CDR1 KGHSH and CDR2 LQKENI. V shed 0 bases and J shed 7 bases, with 7 bases lying between them. The CDR3 runs 13 residues. CDR3 residues: CASSPPGGNEQFF. CDR3 bases: TGTGCCAGCTCACCACCGGGGGGTAATGAGCAGTTCTTC.

The CDR3 region is CASSYNRELRSPLHF. The CDR3 bases are TGTGCCAGCAGCTACAACCGGGAGCTACGTTCACCCCTCCACTTT. V is TRBV7-9 and J is TRBJ1-6; no definite D call. CDR3 length equals 15 residues. Trimming left V 4 bases short and J 9 bases short, with 16 bases between. Germline CDR1 is SEHNR and CDR2 is FQNEAQ (reference sequence).

The V gene is TRBV4-3, the J gene TRBJ1-4; 10 nucleotides match TRBD1. Germline CDR1 reads LGHNA; CDR2 reads YSLEER. This CDR3 has 16 residues. Unmatched junction bases numbered 7, after V lost 2 bases and J lost 7 bases. CDR3 region: CASSQSDRGRGEKLFF. As DNA, the CDR3 is TGCGCCAGCAGCCAAAGCGACAGGGGGCGGGGTGAAAAACTGTTTTTT.